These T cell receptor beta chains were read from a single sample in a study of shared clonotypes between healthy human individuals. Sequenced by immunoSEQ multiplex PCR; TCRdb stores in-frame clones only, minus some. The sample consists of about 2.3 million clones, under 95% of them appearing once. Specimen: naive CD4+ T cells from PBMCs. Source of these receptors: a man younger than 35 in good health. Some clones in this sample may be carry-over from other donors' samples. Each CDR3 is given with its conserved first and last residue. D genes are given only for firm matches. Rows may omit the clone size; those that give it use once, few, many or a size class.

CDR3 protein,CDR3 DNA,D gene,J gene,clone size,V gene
CASRLFPATGELFF,TGCGCCAGCAGACTATTCCCCGCCACCGGGGAGCTGTTTTTT,-,TRBJ2-2,-,TRBV5-1
CASSLLARPIYEQYF,TGTGCCAGCAGTTTACTAGCGAGGCCAATATACGAGCAGTACTTC,-,TRBJ2-7,-,TRBV27
CASTTIGATGELFF,TGTGCCAGCACCACGATTGGAGCCACCGGGGAGCTGTTTTTT,-,TRBJ2-2,-,TRBV11-2
CASSLVGGDGYTF,TGTGCCAGCAGCTTGGTGGGGGGAGATGGCTACACCTTC,-,TRBJ1-2,-,TRBV5-4
CASSVGRQGGNTIYF,TGTGCCAGTAGTGTCGGTAGACAGGGCGGAAACACCATATATTTT,TRBD1,TRBJ1-3,-,TRBV19
CASSPAGTYEQYF,TGTGCCAGCAGCCCGGCAGGAACCTACGAGCAGTACTTC,-,TRBJ2-7,-,TRBV7-9
CASSMGLAGVGTGELFF,TGTGCCAGTAGTATGGGACTAGCGGGAGTAGGCACCGGGGAGCTGTTTTTT,TRBD2,TRBJ2-2,-,TRBV19
CASSLPTGRYQPQHF,TGTGCCAGCAGTTTACCGACAGGGAGGTATCAGCCCCAGCATTTT,TRBD1,TRBJ1-5,-,TRBV28
CASSLAAGAQETQYF,TGCGCCAGCAGCCTGGCCGCCGGCGCCCAAGAGACCCAGTACTTC,-,TRBJ2-5,-,TRBV5-1
CASSLGDRAGYGYTF,TGTGCCAGCAGCTTGGGGGACAGGGCCGGGTATGGCTACACCTTC,TRBD1,TRBJ1-2,-,TRBV7-9
CASSQGTGWLAEQYF,TGTGCCAGCAGCCAGGGGACAGGGTGGTTGGCGGAGCAGTACTTC,TRBD1,TRBJ2-7,once,TRBV11-1
CASGAEGTANEKLFF,TGCGCCAGCGGAGCCGAGGGGACAGCTAATGAAAAACTGTTTTTT,TRBD1,TRBJ1-4,-,TRBV4-1
CASSLTSTAGYTF,TGTGCCAGCAGCTTAACGAGTACAGCGGGCTACACCTTC,-,TRBJ1-2,-,TRBV7-3
CASSRIAGGTDTQYF,TGCGCCAGCAGCCGGATAGCGGGGGGCACAGATACGCAGTATTTT,TRBD2,TRBJ2-3,-,TRBV5-1
CASSTRTGGPYEQYF,TGTGCCAGTAGTACGCGGACAGGGGGTCCCTACGAGCAGTACTTC,TRBD1,TRBJ2-7,-,TRBV19
CASSYGGSQPQHF,TGTGCCAGCAGCTACGGGGGGAGTCAGCCCCAGCATTTT,-,TRBJ1-5,-,TRBV28
CASSLLEGGYGYTF,TGTGCCAGCAGTTTATTGGAGGGCGGCTATGGCTACACCTTC,-,TRBJ1-2,-,TRBV28
CASSLSPPRTRIDYEQYF,TGTGCCAGCAGTTTATCCCCCCCAAGGACAAGGATAGACTACGAGCAGTACTTC,-,TRBJ2-7,-,TRBV28
CAREDEVYEQYF,TGTGCCCGAGAGGACGAAGTTTACGAGCAGTACTTC,-,TRBJ2-7,-,TRBV21-1
CARTAYSNQPQHF,TGTGCCAGGACAGCTTATAGCAATCAGCCCCAGCATTTT,-,TRBJ1-5,-,TRBV19
CASSPLRDVGFSGNTIYF,TGTGCCAGCTCACCACTGCGGGACGTCGGATTCTCTGGAAACACCATATATTTT,-,TRBJ1-3,-,TRBV18
CASSRNFQGYEQYF,TGCGCCAGCAGTCGCAATTTCCAGGGTTACGAGCAGTACTTC,-,TRBJ2-7,-,TRBV4-1
CASSVASGRANEQFF,TGTGCCAGCAGTGTGGCTAGCGGGAGGGCCAATGAGCAGTTCTTC,TRBD2,TRBJ2-1,-,TRBV2
CASSSLGDPYEQYF,TGTGCCAGCAGCTCCCTTGGAGACCCCTACGAGCAGTACTTC,-,TRBJ2-7,-,TRBV5-4
CASSLGPEHYNEQFF,TGTGCCAGCAGCTTGGGCCCAGAGCACTACAATGAGCAGTTCTTC,-,TRBJ2-1,-,TRBV5-5
CASSATYNEQFF,TGTGCCAGCAGCGCGACGTACAATGAGCAGTTCTTC,-,TRBJ2-1,-,TRBV7-9
CASSPGRQRNQPQHF,TGTGCCAGCTCTCCGGGGAGGCAGCGCAATCAGCCCCAGCATTTT,-,TRBJ1-5,-,TRBV18
CASSTQGAGGNQPQHF,TGTGCCAGTAGTACCCAGGGGGCCGGGGGCAATCAGCCCCAGCATTTT,TRBD1,TRBJ1-5,-,TRBV19
CASNLPGQGEAFF,TGTGCCAGCAACCTCCCGGGACAGGGAGAAGCTTTCTTT,TRBD1,TRBJ1-1,once,TRBV28
CASSPGPPHTGELFF,TGTGCCAGCAGCCCGGGACCTCCACACACCGGGGAGCTGTTTTTT,-,TRBJ2-2,-,TRBV5-4
CASSILGGRWNEQFF,TGTGCCAGTAGTATACTCGGGGGGCGCTGGAATGAGCAGTTCTTC,-,TRBJ2-1,few,TRBV19
CASSFVKGSSYEQYF,TGCGCCAGCAGCTTTGTTAAGGGTTCTTCCTACGAGCAGTACTTC,-,TRBJ2-7,-,TRBV5-1
CASSVRGLQETQYF,TGTGCCAGCAGCGTAAGGGGGCTACAAGAGACCCAGTACTTC,TRBD1,TRBJ2-5,-,TRBV9
CASSLSYRDDQPQHF,TGCGCCAGCAGCTTGTCTTACAGGGATGATCAGCCCCAGCATTTT,-,TRBJ1-5,-,TRBV5-1
CASSPQGGTRADTEAFF,TGTGCCAGCAGTCCACAGGGGGGTACTCGGGCGGACACTGAAGCTTTCTTT,TRBD1,TRBJ1-1,-,TRBV27
CASRPGGAVETQYF,TGTGCCAGCAGGCCTGGGGGGGCGGTAGAGACCCAGTACTTC,-,TRBJ2-5,-,TRBV28
CASSLASGRANEQFF,TGCGCCAGCAGCTTGGCTAGCGGGAGGGCCAATGAGCAGTTCTTC,TRBD2,TRBJ2-1,-,TRBV5-1
CAWNWSPYNEQFF,TGTGCCTGGAATTGGAGTCCCTACAATGAGCAGTTCTTC,-,TRBJ2-1,-,TRBV30
CASSPTIGAGTEAFF,TGCGCCAGCAGCCCTACCATCGGCGCGGGGACTGAAGCTTTCTTT,-,TRBJ1-1,-,TRBV5-1
CASSVGSGVSNEQFF,TGTGCCAGCAGCGTAGGGTCAGGCGTCTCCAATGAGCAGTTCTTC,-,TRBJ2-1,-,TRBV9
CASSLRGRNEKLFF,TGTGCCAGCAGCTTAAGGGGGCGTAATGAAAAACTGTTTTTT,TRBD1,TRBJ1-4,-,TRBV14
CASSSPWGQGSSNEQYF,TGTGCCAGCAGCTCCCCTTGGGGGCAGGGGTCTTCCAACGAGCAGTACTTC,-,TRBJ2-7,-,TRBV7-8
CASSQAGIRSGELFF,TGTGCCAGCAGCCAAGCAGGTATCCGGTCCGGGGAGCTGTTTTTT,-,TRBJ2-2,-,TRBV14
CASSSVAGGYNEQFF,TGCGCCAGCAGCTCGGTAGCGGGAGGATACAATGAGCAGTTCTTC,TRBD2,TRBJ2-1,-,TRBV5-1
CASSFQGTSGQETQYF,TGTGCCAGCAGTTTCCAGGGAACAAGTGGGCAAGAGACCCAGTACTTC,-,TRBJ2-5,-,TRBV7-2
CASRGPPGGDNQPQHF,TGTGCCAGCCGTGGGCCACCGGGGGGGGATAATCAGCCCCAGCATTTT,-,TRBJ1-5,-,TRBV18
CASSLAMSLEAFF,TGCGCCAGCAGCTTGGCGATGAGCCTTGAAGCTTTCTTT,-,TRBJ1-1,-,TRBV5-1
CASSPRPGRAYYEQYF,TGTGCCAGCAGCCCCCGGCCCGGCAGGGCCTACTACGAGCAGTACTTC,-,TRBJ2-7,-,TRBV11-2
CASSLSRGTEQFF,TGTGCCAGCTCACTTTCTCGGGGGACTGAGCAGTTCTTC,-,TRBJ2-1,-,TRBV18
CASSSHANTEAFF,TGTGCCAGCAGCTCCCATGCGAACACTGAAGCTTTCTTT,-,TRBJ1-1,few,TRBV7-2
CASSFRQTNTGELFF,TGTGCCAGCAGCTTTCGTCAGACGAACACCGGGGAGCTGTTTTTT,-,TRBJ2-2,-,TRBV7-9
CSVSRQGKNTEAFF,TGCAGCGTTTCCCGACAGGGGAAGAACACTGAAGCTTTCTTT,TRBD1,TRBJ1-1,-,TRBV29-1
CASSLEPIRAGYGYTF,TGTGCCAGCAGCTTGGAACCGATCAGGGCCGGCTATGGCTACACCTTC,-,TRBJ1-2,-,TRBV5-4
CASSQGITGGNVWEKLFF,TGCGCCAGCAGCCAAGGGATTACAGGGGGGAATGTTTGGGAAAAACTGTTTTTT,TRBD1,TRBJ1-4,-,TRBV4-1
CASSPGRSTGELFF,TGTGCCAGCAGCCCCGGGAGATCCACCGGGGAGCTGTTTTTT,-,TRBJ2-2,once,TRBV7-3